This T cell receptor (beta chain) was identified in a study of cytomegalovirus exposure and HLA in healthy donors. Regarding the study as a whole: The number of N-insertions in an Asian-associated ancestry cluster was reportedly below the 666-donor mean in a later analysis. Follow-up analysis later connected one missense variant in DCLRE1C with trimming of TCR beta V- and J-genes. In terms of immune exposure information, only CMV serostatus was available. Data from an earlier analysis indicated that most TCR beta V segments were productive either about 87% or about 30% of the time.

The CDR3 is made up of 16 amino acids. Germline loops: CDR1 SGHVS, CDR2 FQNEAQ. The V end lost 4 bases, the J end lost 6 bases, and 21 bases lay between the germline ends. Concerning this clone: The antigen is not known.

A multiplex PCR was run with 60 Vbeta primers and 13 Jbeta primers. Measured with immunoSEQ multiplex PCR; TCRdb has only the in-frame clones, and not every one. The data contain about 170,000 clones, about 80% of them seen just once; the ten biggest clones take up approximately 2.2%. V and J are TRBV7-8 and TRBJ1-1; D is unclear. Sample: PBMCs. The clonotype comes from a young woman in good health and CMV-seropositive. The CDR3 DNA is TGTGCCAGCAGCTCCCCTCGAGTGGGAGGGAAGTCTGAAGCTTTCTTT. It is translated as CASSSPRVGGKSEAFF.